Here is one TCR beta chain with its context. Its antigen is as yet unknown. These data belong to a study of CXCR3-negative and CXCR3-positive naive CD8 T cells. Looked up from germline, CDR1 is SGHTA and CDR2 is FQGTGA. The CDR3 is made up of 16 amino acids. Study observations and caveats: Comparison of naive cells showed more hydrophobic TRB CDR3s in CXCR3-positive than in CXCR3-negative naive cells. The study found CXCR3 expression partially decreased after cryopreservation and ran most assays on fresh PBMCs. Sequencing showed both naive subsets with comparably high diversity, and memory CD8+ cells much lower.

Through 5' RACE with UMI labels, the TRB cDNA libraries were prepared. Reprocessing the 5' RACE reads, TCRdb reports a single entry for every CDR3 protein and omits DNA. This specimen shows some 50,000 distinct CDR3 sequences; the ten leading clones hold about 1.6%. The authors gated naive CD8+ T cells as CD45RO-CCR7+CD27+CD95-. V usage is TRBV7-3 and J usage is TRBJ2-1; no DNA is available, so the TRBD1 call from TCRdb remains unchecked. The source material was naive CXCR3- CD8+ T cells from blood. The subset here: CD45RO-CCR7+CD27+CD95- naive CD8+ T cells lacking CXCR3 (TNR3-). The clonotype was recovered from a human donor in good health. Some clones in this sample may be carry-over from other donors' samples. The CDR3 region is CASSKDRAEVWNEQFF.